Listed here is a single TCR beta chain. Antigen specificity is unknown. This record belongs to a study of cytomegalovirus exposure and HLA in healthy donors. There are 16 residues in the CDR3. V was clipped by 4 bases and J by 8 bases, with 21 bases between them. Germline CDR1 and CDR2: PRHDT and FYEKMQ (reference sequence). The study ran its PCR with 60 Vbeta and 13 Jbeta primers. Clones were read by immunoSEQ multiplex PCR, and TCRdb kept only the in-frame ones, dropping some. Of around 150,000 clones detected, 73% appear once; the ten largest clones hold 14%. Although they were nominally healthy when sampled, donors likely had unrecorded immune exposures. Study results and limitations: Most of the TCR beta V segments (in an earlier analysis) were productive either about 87% or about 30% of the time. Using a false discovery rate of 0.05, a later analysis showed that approximately 16,000 TCR beta sequences were associated with HLA alleles. Certain sequence variants were highly shared and formed a cluster, and this cluster was likely a sequencing artifact.

Sample: PBMCs. This chain connects TRBV13 to TRBJ2-4; maybe TRBD1 (6 bases). The source is a human donor in good health. CDR3: CASSSLSLQGRDIQYF. The CDR3 nucleotides are TGTGCCAGCAGCTCACTCTCGCTACAGGGTCGAGACATTCAGTACTTC.